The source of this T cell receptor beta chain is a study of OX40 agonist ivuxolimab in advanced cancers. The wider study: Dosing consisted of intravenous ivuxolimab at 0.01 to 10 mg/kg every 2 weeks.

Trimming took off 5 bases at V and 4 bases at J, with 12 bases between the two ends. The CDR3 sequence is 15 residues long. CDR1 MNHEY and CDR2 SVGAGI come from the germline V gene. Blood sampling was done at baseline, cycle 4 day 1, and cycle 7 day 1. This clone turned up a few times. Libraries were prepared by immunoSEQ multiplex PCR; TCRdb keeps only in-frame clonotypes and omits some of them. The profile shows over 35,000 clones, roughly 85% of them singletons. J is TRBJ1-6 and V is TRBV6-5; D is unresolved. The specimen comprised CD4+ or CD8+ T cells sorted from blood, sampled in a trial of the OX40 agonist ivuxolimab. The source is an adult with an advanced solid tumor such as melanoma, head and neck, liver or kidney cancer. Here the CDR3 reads CASSLGGQYNSPLHF. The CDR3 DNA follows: TGTGCCAGCAGTCTGGGTGGGCAGTATAATTCACCCCTCCACTTT.